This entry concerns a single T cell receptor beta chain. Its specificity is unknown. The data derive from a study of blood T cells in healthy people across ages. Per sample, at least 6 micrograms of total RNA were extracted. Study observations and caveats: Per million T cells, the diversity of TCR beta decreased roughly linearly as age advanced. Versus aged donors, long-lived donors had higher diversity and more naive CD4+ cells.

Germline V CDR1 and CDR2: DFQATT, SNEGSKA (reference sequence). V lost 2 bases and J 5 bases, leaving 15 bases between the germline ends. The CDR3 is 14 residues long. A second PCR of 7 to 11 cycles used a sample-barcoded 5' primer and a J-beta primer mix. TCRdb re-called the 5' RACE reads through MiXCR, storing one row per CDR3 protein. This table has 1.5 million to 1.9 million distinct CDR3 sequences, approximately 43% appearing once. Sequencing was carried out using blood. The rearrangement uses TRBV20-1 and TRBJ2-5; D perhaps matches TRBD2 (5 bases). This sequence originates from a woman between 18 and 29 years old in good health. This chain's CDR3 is CSARTAGGLETQYF. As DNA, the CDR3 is TGCAGTGCTAGAACGGCGGGCGGGCTGGAGACCCAGTACTTC.